This T cell receptor beta chain was documented in a study of cytomegalovirus exposure and HLA in healthy donors. Study context: The Caucasian-associated ancestry cluster held over 80% of a few hundred genotyped donors. Study-wide results and caveats: As immune exposure information, only CMV serostatus was available. An ancestry cluster, one associated with Asian ancestry, reportedly showed fewer N-insertions than the roughly 700-donor mean in a later analysis.

This clone has only a few counts. Its target is not known. The study ran its PCR with 60 Vbeta and 13 Jbeta primers. Sequenced by immunoSEQ multiplex PCR; TCRdb stores in-frame clones only, minus some. Of about 94,000 clones listed, about 8% were seen once; the top ten hold 2% to 2.5%. The sequenced sample was PBMCs. This TCR derives from a man between 45 and 60 years old in good health and CMV-seronegative.

CDR3 sequence (DNA): TGTGCCAGTAGTCCCATAGCGGAATCCTACAATGAGCAGTTCTTC. Amino acids: CASSPIAESYNEQFF. The chain uses TRBV19 and TRBJ2-1, with D perhaps TRBD2 (6 bases). The CDR3 is made up of 15 amino acids. Germline V CDR1 and CDR2: LNHDA, SQIVND (reference sequence). V was shortened by 5 bases and J by 1 base, with 12 bases between the two germline ends.